This T cell receptor beta chain was recorded in a study of blood T cell repertoires in COVID-19. At the level of the study: The United States, Italy and Spain were the sources of the acute and convalescent COVID-19 samples. PBMCs, B-cell-depleted T cells, or T cells were the source of the cDNA or gDNA that made up the material.

V dropped 7 bases and J dropped 8 bases, with 15 bases sitting between them. This CDR3 is built from 13 residues. In the original workflow: Nucleated cell number was recorded as an estimate derived from reference gene primer amplification. The method was immunoSEQ multiplex PCR; TCRdb's version includes in-frame clones alone and lacks a portion of them. V, J and clone size were drawn from that table, and D and trimming were deduced from the DNA. The sample has roughly 70,000 clones; 85% to 90% are singletons. This TCR came from a man between 65 and 85 years old with active COVID-19. Sequencing input: peripheral blood. This rearrangement joins TRBV12-3 or TRBV12-4 to TRBJ2-1; D is perhaps TRBD1 (5 bases). The CDR3 sequence: CASTRQPRDEQFF. In DNA, the CDR3 is TGTGCCAGCACCAGACAGCCTCGGGATGAGCAGTTCTTC.